This T cell receptor (beta chain) is drawn from a study of radiotherapy plus CTLA-4 blockade in lung cancer. About the research overall: Among all patients, roughly 19% showed objective responses, while 30% to 35% had disease control.

Focal radiation plus CTLA-4 blockade with ipilimumab was administered to patients who had chemo-refractory metastatic non-small-cell lung cancer. Findings and caveats of the study: Following radiotherapy plus ipilimumab, tumor-derived TCR clones expanded in the blood.

This clone was picked up a small number of times. Its antigen is undetermined. V lost 5 bases and J 5 bases, leaving 22 bases between the germline ends. The CDR3 runs to 17 residues. In germline, CDR1 is MNHEY, CDR2 SMNVEV (reference sequence). Produced via immunoSEQ multiplex PCR; TCRdb's table is partial and in-frame only. The sample has over 85,000 clones; roughly 80% are singletons. This sequence joins TRBV27 and TRBJ2-1; D is ambiguous. This TCR derives from a human donor with non-small cell lung cancer that progressed on radiotherapy plus ipilimumab. The sequenced sample was peripheral blood, obtained from a patient treated with radiotherapy plus ipilimumab. The CDR3 loop is CASSPRVIRAEDNEQFF. The CDR3 nucleotides are TGTGCCAGCAGTCCCCGGGTCATACGGGCTGAAGACAATGAGCAGTTCTTC.